These 31 T cell receptor beta chains came from one sample sequenced in a study of OX40 agonist ivuxolimab in advanced cancers. This table comes from immunoSEQ multiplex PCR, and its TCRdb copy is limited to in-frame clones, with some not included. The data contain approximately 62,000 clones, approximately 91% of them singletons. The specimen was CD4+ or CD8+ T cells sorted from blood, collected in a trial of the OX40 agonist ivuxolimab. These receptors were collected from an adult with an advanced solid tumor such as melanoma, head and neck, liver or kidney cancer.

The chain links TRBV7-3 to TRBJ1-1; TRBD1 matches at 10 bases. V trimming: 6 bases; J trimming: 5 bases; junction bases outside the gene matches: 6. Germline assignment: CDR1 SGHTA and CDR2 FQGTGA. This CDR3 has 14 residues. The CDR3 DNA sequence: TGTGCCAGCAGACTAGACAGGGGGCCGACTGAAGCTTTCTTT. Translated: CASRLDRGPTEAFF.

V is TRBV6-1 and J is TRBJ2-7; D ambiguous. Germline V gene data show CDR1 as MNHNS and CDR2 as SASEGT. This CDR3 has 14 residues. V dropped 8 bases and J dropped 6 bases, with 20 bases sitting between them. CDR3 in DNA: TGTGCCAGCGATGAGTTTGGGTCCCCGTTCGAGCAGTACTTC. Translated, it gives CASDEFGSPFEQYF.

This sequence joins TRBV28 and TRBJ2-7; D is unresolved. V lost 1 base and J lost 3, with 7 bases in between. The CDR3 loop spans 13 amino acids. The germline V gene has CDR1 MDHEN and CDR2 SYDVKM. The CDR3 DNA reads TGTGCCAGCAGTTTATCCCGATACTACGAGCAGTACTTC. It specifies CASSLSRYYEQYF.

This rearrangement joins TRBV30 to TRBJ2-1, with 9 nucleotides matching TRBD2. The CDR3 runs 16 residues. The J segment lost 10 bases and the V segment lost 3 bases, leaving 16 bases of the junction unmatched. Germline CDR1 and CDR2: GTSNPN and SVGIG (reference sequence). CDR3 residues: CAWSAQIWREGLEQFF. The CDR3 bases are TGTGCCTGGAGCGCCCAGATCTGGCGGGAGGGCCTGGAGCAGTTCTTC.

This chain links TRBV10-1 with TRBJ1-1; 8 bases are shared with TRBD1. V lost 4 bases, J lost 8 bases, and 15 bases stayed unmatched. Per germline, CDR1 WNHNN and CDR2 SYGVQD (reference sequence). The CDR3 is 16 amino acids. The CDR3: CASSAAGGVSTQEAFF. In DNA, the CDR3 is TGCGCCAGCAGTGCTGCAGGGGGCGTTTCAACCCAAGAAGCTTTCTTT.

The J gene is TRBJ2-7, the V gene TRBV5-1; D call uncertain. Between the trimmed V and J ends, which lost 0 bases and 4 bases, there was a span of 11 bases. The CDR3 has 14 amino acids. Germline values: CDR1 SGHRS, CDR2 YFSETQ. CDR3 sequence: CASSLDRRVYEQYF. In DNA, the CDR3 is TGCGCCAGCAGCTTGGACCGCCGGGTGTACGAGCAGTACTTC. Variable domain in full (rest from reference TRBV5-1 and TRBJ2-7): KAGVTQTPRYLIKTRGQQVTLSCSPISGHRSVSWYQQTPGQGLQFLFEYFSETQRNKGNFPGRFSGRQFSNSRSEMNVSTLELGDSALYLCASSLDRRVYEQYFGPGTRLTVT.

The chain combines TRBV11-1 with TRBJ1-3, with D unclear. Trimming cost V 2 bases and J 1 base, with 6 bases left between them. Germline CDR1 reads SGHAT; CDR2 reads FQDESV (reference sequence). This CDR3 has 14 residues. The DNA of the CDR3 is TGTGCCAGCAGCTTAATCCGTTCTGGAAACACCATATATTTT. Translation gives CASSLIRSGNTIYF.

This sequence joins TRBV6-5 and TRBJ2-7, with TRBD2 matching over 8 bases. V dropped 6 bases and J dropped 6; count of bases not matched to a gene: 7. Germline values: CDR1 MNHEY, CDR2 SVGAGI. The CDR3 has 13 residues. The CDR3 DNA reads as TGTGCCAGCAGCCGGGGACTAGACAGCGAGCAGTACTTC. It is translated as CASSRGLDSEQYF.

This clone has only one observation. The J gene is TRBJ2-5, the V gene TRBV2, with TRBD2 as a possible D gene (6 bases). Germline V gene lookup returns CDR1 SNHLY and CDR2 FYNNEI. The CDR3 loop spans 15 amino acids. The V end lost 8 bases, the J end lost 5 bases, and 21 bases lay between the germline ends. CDR3 region: CASSGWGGGTETQYF. The CDR3 DNA sequence: TGTGCCAGCTCCGGGTGGGGCGGAGGGACTGAGACCCAGTACTTC.

DNA of the CDR3: TGTGCCAGCACCTACGGACAGTACGGGGCAGATACGCAGTATTTT. It encodes CASTYGQYGADTQYF. V gene TRBV6-6 combines with J gene TRBJ2-3, with D perhaps matching TRBD1 (6 bases). The germline V and J ends were trimmed by 7 bases and 4 bases, with 18 bases remaining between them. The germline V gene encodes CDR1 MNHNY and CDR2 SVGAGI (reference sequence). This CDR3 region has 15 residues.

The chain couples TRBV5-4 to TRBJ2-3; D is unresolved. Trimming cost V 2 bases and J 8 bases, with 9 bases left between them. The V gene's germline CDR1 is SGHNT and CDR2 YYREEE (reference sequence). The CDR3 spans 12 residues. The DNA for the CDR3 is TGTGCCAGCAGCTTTTACATAGGTACGCAGTATTTT. This translates into CASSFYIGTQYF.

The chain's CDR3 is CASSKTGGVNTEAFF. CDR3 in DNA: TGTGCCAGCAGCAAGACAGGGGGGGTAAACACTGAAGCTTTCTTT. This chain joins TRBV7-6 and TRBJ1-1, with 9 bases identical to TRBD1. Unmatched junction bases numbered 6, after V lost 5 bases and J lost 2 bases. Germline lookup yields CDR1 SGHVS and CDR2 FNYEAQ. The CDR3 is 15 amino acids.

The genes are TRBV19 and TRBJ1-1, with D possibly matching TRBD1 (5 bases). The V gene lost 7 bases and the J gene lost 7 bases, with 28 bases spanning the gap. There are 17 residues in the CDR3. Germline CDR1 is LNHDA and CDR2 is SQIVND (reference sequence). The CDR3 coding sequence is TGTGCCAGTACCACCCTCATTGGGGTCTGGGGGACCCGTGAAGCTTTCTTT. Translating gives CASTTLIGVWGTREAFF.

This clone was observed a few times. The rearrangement joins TRBV28 to TRBJ1-3; D perhaps matches TRBD1 (5 bases). CDR1 is MDHEN, CDR2 SYDVKM, per germline. V lost 8 bases to trimming and J lost 2 bases, with 19 bases between them. The CDR3 has 16 amino acids. CDR3 in DNA: TGTGCCAGCGGCGACCTCAGATGGGGGACTGGAAACACCATATATTTT. This translates into CASGDLRWGTGNTIYF.

The rearrangement links TRBV10-1 to TRBJ2-2; 11 bases are shared with TRBD1. Germline V gene lookup returns CDR1 WNHNN and CDR2 SYGVQD (reference sequence). V lost 0 bases to trimming and J lost 4 bases; unmatched junction nucleotides: 1. This CDR3 has 16 amino acids. The CDR3 coding sequence is TGCGCCAGCAGTGAGTCCGGGACAGGGGGCACCGGGGAGCTGTTTTTT. Protein product: CASSESGTGGTGELFF.

The rearrangement uses TRBV6-5 and TRBJ1-5; maybe TRBD1 (5 bases). Trimming took off 4 bases at V and 3 bases at J, with 16 bases between the two ends. The germline V gene encodes CDR1 MNHEY and CDR2 SVGAGI. This CDR3 spans 16 amino acids. CDR3 in amino acids: CASSFGPGRVNQPQHF. In DNA, the CDR3 is TGTGCCAGCAGTTTTGGCCCGGGGCGAGTCAATCAGCCCCAGCATTTT.

The rearrangement links TRBV5-1 to TRBJ2-7, with 9 nucleotides matching TRBD1. CDR3 length: 12 residues. After removal of 4 bases from V and 6 bases from J, the junction contained 2 bases not matched to a gene. The germline CDR1 and CDR2 sequences are SGHRS and YFSETQ. CDR3 residues: CASSVDRGEQYF. The CDR3 DNA is TGCGCCAGCAGCGTGGACAGGGGCGAGCAGTACTTC.

The CDR3 here is CASSTDTGQVIYEQYF. The CDR3 DNA follows: TGTGCCAGCAGCACAGACACAGGACAGGTCATCTACGAGCAGTACTTC. V usage is TRBV7-6 and J usage is TRBJ2-7; 7 positions agree with TRBD1. Per the germline V gene, CDR1 is SGHVS and CDR2 is FNYEAQ. The CDR3 has 16 amino acids. J gave up 3 bases and V 5 bases, and 13 bases lay outside the gene matches.

This clone was detected a few times. The chain links TRBV29-1 to TRBJ2-3; D gene ambiguous. V was pared by 7 bases and J by 4 bases, with 12 bases between. Germline-derived CDR1 and CDR2 are SQVTM and ANQGSEA. The CDR3 is made up of 12 amino acids. The CDR3 sequence is CSAAGMADTQYF. In DNA, the CDR3 is TGCAGCGCCGCCGGCATGGCAGATACGCAGTATTTT.

This chain joins TRBV7-2 and TRBJ2-3; 8 positions agree with TRBD2. Losses at the gene ends were 4 bases for V and 1 base for J; bases not matched to a gene: 13. This CDR3 region has 18 residues. Per germline, CDR1 SGHTA and CDR2 FQGNSA. CDR3 nucleotides: TGTGCCAGCAGCTCCCTTAGCAGCGGGAGTTGGGGCACAGATACGCAGTATTTT. Translation: CASSSLSSGSWGTDTQYF. The full variable domain, completed using reference TRBV7-2 and TRBJ2-3, is GAGVSQSPSNKVTEKGKDVELRCDPISGHTALYWYRQSLGQGLEFLIYFQGNSAPDKSGLPSDRFSAERTGGSVSTLTIQRTQQEDSAVYLCASSSLSSGSWGTDTQYFGPGTRLTVL.

This sequence joins TRBV7-9 and TRBJ2-7, with 12 bases that match TRBD1. After removal of 5 bases from V and 9 bases from J, the junction contained 11 bases not matched to a gene. The CDR3 covers 15 residues. Germline V gene data show CDR1 as SEHNR and CDR2 as FQNEAQ (reference sequence). CDR3: CASSIPGTGGRVQYF. DNA of the CDR3: TGTGCCAGCAGCATACCCGGGACAGGGGGCCGGGTGCAGTACTTC.

V is TRBV19 and J is TRBJ1-2; tentative D call: TRBD1 (5 bases). CDR3 length equals 15 residues. The germline CDR1 and CDR2 sequences are LNHDA and SQIVND (reference sequence). Between the trimmed V and J ends, which lost 5 bases and 2 bases, there was a span of 15 bases. The CDR3 DNA follows: TGTGCCAGTAGTTCCGGAGGGGCACCGAACTATGGCTACACCTTC. It yields the protein CASSSGGAPNYGYTF. The variable domain in full, completed from reference TRBV19 and TRBJ1-2, reads DGGITQSPKYLFRKEGQNVTLSCEQNLNHDAMYWYRQDPGQGLRLIYYSQIVNDFQKGDIAEGYSVSREKKESFPLTVTSAQKNPTAFYLCASSSGGAPNYGYTFGSGTRLTVV.

The CDR3 loop reads CASSSGGLVSSNQPQHF. CDR3 in DNA: TGCGCCAGCAGCTCCGGCGGCCTCGTGAGTAGCAATCAGCCCCAGCATTTT. This rearrangement joins TRBV10-2 to TRBJ1-5; D is unclear. The V gene's germline CDR1 is WSHSY and CDR2 SAAADI. The CDR3 is 17 amino acids. The V and J ends lost 6 bases and 0 bases respectively, with 18 bases between them.

The chain links TRBV5-8 to TRBJ2-5; no definite D call. Germline V lookup: CDR1 SGHTS, CDR2 YDEGEE. The CDR3 has 12 residues. V was cut by 0 bases and J by 7 bases, with 7 bases left in between. The CDR3 DNA reads TGTGCCAGCAGCTTGGGCTCTGGGACCCAGTACTTC. Translating gives CASSLGSGTQYF.

This clone was seen just once. This chain links TRBV7-8 with TRBJ2-3; weak D call: TRBD2 (7 bases). The CDR3 spans 14 residues. With 8 bases removed from V and 5 bases from J, the gap between germline ends came to 17 bases. Germline V lookup: CDR1 SGHVS, CDR2 FQNEAQ. CDR3 protein: CASCWGGLGDTQYF. CDR3 bases: TGTGCCAGCTGTTGGGGGGGCCTCGGAGATACGCAGTATTTT.

Only one count was recorded for this clone. This chain links TRBV7-2 with TRBJ1-1; no clear D gene. Trimming left V 5 bases short and J 6 bases short, with 7 bases between. The CDR3 has 11 residues. Per germline, CDR1 SGHTA and CDR2 FQGNSA. The CDR3 sequence: CASSPLSEAFF. The CDR3 region has the DNA TGTGCCAGCAGCCCGCTCTCTGAAGCTTTCTTT.

The chain carries TRBV6-1 and TRBJ2-7; 7 bases are shared with TRBD1. CDR3 size: 15 residues. CDR1 and CDR2 (germline): MNHNS, SASEGT. The ends lost 9 bases at V and 0 bases at J; junction bases unmatched: 11. DNA for the CDR3: TGTGCCAGGATTGAACAGGGGTTGACCTCCTACGAGCAGTACTTC. As protein: CARIEQGLTSYEQYF.

This clone was seen a few times. J is TRBJ1-6 and V is TRBV5-1; D remains ambiguous. The CDR3 is made up of 13 amino acids. Trimming cost V 4 bases and J 10 bases, with 12 bases left between them. Germline V lookup: CDR1 SGHRS, CDR2 YFSETQ. CDR3: CASSAEYNSPLHF. The CDR3, as DNA: TGCGCCAGCAGCGCAGAATACAACTCACCCCTCCACTTT.

The chain carries TRBV6-6 and TRBJ1-5; the D gene is possibly TRBD1 (5 bases). With 6 bases removed from V and 4 bases from J, the gap between germline ends came to 13 bases. This CDR3 region has 14 residues. Germline V lookup: CDR1 MNHNY, CDR2 SVGAGI (reference sequence). This CDR3 reads CASSPTALNQPQHF. CDR3 DNA: TGTGCCAGCAGCCCGACAGCGCTTAATCAGCCCCAGCATTTT.

This CDR3 is CASSLVGRGETEAFF. CDR3 in DNA: TGTGCCAGCAGTTTAGTGGGCAGGGGAGAGACTGAAGCTTTCTTT. The chain recombines TRBV28 with TRBJ1-1, with a possible D match to TRBD1 (6 bases). V dropped 2 bases and J dropped 5 bases, with 15 bases sitting between them. Per germline, CDR1 MDHEN and CDR2 SYDVKM. This CDR3 contains 15 residues.

Concerning this clone: Different DNA sequences within this sample yield the same CDR3. This chain uses TRBV14 with TRBJ1-3, with a tentative D call TRBD1 (5 bases). Germline-derived CDR1 and CDR2 are SGHDN and FVKESK. CDR3 size: 15 residues. V gave up 4 bases and J gave up 0 bases, with 10 bases separating them. DNA for the CDR3: TGTGCCAGCAGCCCGACAGCCTCCTCTGGAAACACCATATATTTT. It yields the protein CASSPTASSGNTIYF. The full variable domain, its missing parts supplied by reference TRBV14 and TRBJ1-3, is EAGVTQFPSHSVIEKGQTVTLRCDPISGHDNLYWYRRVMGKEIKFLLHFVKESKQDESGMPNNRFLAERTGGTYSTLKVQPAELEDSGVYFCASSPTASSGNTIYFGEGSWLTVV.